The rows below give T cell receptor beta chains drawn from one sample of a study of neoadjuvant anti-PD-1 for oral cavity cancer. Clones were read by immunoSEQ multiplex PCR, and TCRdb kept only the in-frame ones, dropping some. The data show 84,000 or so clones, under 85% seen once. The material sequenced was PBMCs, taken before nivolumab (anti-PD-1) treatment. The receptors stem from a person between 35 and 79 years old with oral cavity squamous cell carcinoma. The CDR3 runs from the conserved cysteine through the conserved F or W. D genes are given only for firm matches. The size field is filled for only some rows; it gives once, few, many or a size class.

>TRBJ1-1|-|-|TRBV7-2
TGTGCCAGCAGCGAAGGGGGAGTTATGAACACTGAAGCTTTCTTT
CASSEGGVMNTEAFF
>TRBJ2-7|-|-|TRBV19
TGTGCCAGTAGTCCCGGCTTTGGGCAGTACTTC
CASSPGFGQYF
>TRBJ1-5|-|-|TRBV27
TGTGCCAGCAGTATACAGGGAGGCAATCAGCCCCAGCATTTT
CASSIQGGNQPQHF
>TRBJ2-3|-|-|TRBV19
TGTGCCAGTAGTATGGGGGGACGGTCCACAGATACGCAGTATTTT
CASSMGGRSTDTQYF
>TRBJ2-6|-|-|TRBV10-3
TGTGCCATCAGTACATTACACTCTGGGGCCAACGTCCTGACTTTC
CAISTLHSGANVLTF
>TRBJ2-3|-|-|TRBV2
TGTGCCAGCTTGGTCCAGGTTGCAGATACGCAGTATTTT
CASLVQVADTQYF
>TRBJ2-1|TRBD2|-|TRBV28
TGTGCCAGCGGCACCCAGGGGACTAGCGGATACAATGAGCAGTTCTTC
CASGTQGTSGYNEQFF
>TRBJ1-1|-|-|TRBV2
TGTGCCAGCAGTGGGGGTGAAGCTTTCTTT
CASSGGEAFF
>TRBJ2-4|-|-|TRBV6-5
TGTGCCAGCAGTTACTCAGGGGGGAACATTCAGTACTTC
CASSYSGGNIQYF
>TRBJ2-7|-|-|TRBV10-1
TGCGCCAGCGCCTCCGGGAGCTCCCTTACGCAGTACTTC
CASASGSSLTQYF
>TRBJ2-7|-|-|TRBV27
TGTGCCAGCAGGCCATACGGGACGGTCCCCTACGAGCAGTACTTC
CASRPYGTVPYEQYF
>TRBJ1-5|-|once|TRBV6-5
TGTGCCAGCAGTTATTCAGGCTACAATCAGCCCCAGCATTTT
CASSYSGYNQPQHF
>TRBJ1-1|TRBD1|-|TRBV5-1
TGCGCCAGCAGCTTTGCCGGGACAGGGGCTATGAACACTGAAGCTTTCTTT
CASSFAGTGAMNTEAFF
>TRBJ2-3|TRBD1|-|TRBV27
TGTGCCAGCAGAGGACCGGGACAGGCCATTTATTTT
CASRGPGQAIYF
>TRBJ2-1|-|-|TRBV7-3
TGTGCCAGCAGCCCGGACTCTGACCAGCAGTTCTTC
CASSPDSDQQFF
>TRBJ1-1|-|once|TRBV14
TGTGCCAGCAGCCGCGTTGGGGGCAGAACTGAAGCTTTCTTT
CASSRVGGRTEAFF
>TRBJ1-2|TRBD1|-|TRBV6-5
TGTGCCAGCAGCTTTGACAGGGCTCGAGATGGCTACACCTTC
CASSFDRARDGYTF
>TRBJ2-3|-|-|TRBV7-8
TGTGCCAGCAGGTTGGGAGACCTGGTCAGCACAGATACGCAGTATTTT
CASRLGDLVSTDTQYF
>TRBJ2-3|TRBD2|-|TRBV29-1
TGCAGCGTTGGACTAGCGGGAGGAGATACGCAGTATTTT
CSVGLAGGDTQYF
>TRBJ2-1|-|-|TRBV6-1
TGTGCCAGCAGTGAAGCGCAGGGGAGGTACAATGAGCAGTTCTTC
CASSEAQGRYNEQFF
>TRBJ2-7|TRBD2|-|TRBV5-4
TGTGCCAGCAGGCTAGCGGGAGGGCCCGACGAGCAGTACTTC
CASRLAGGPDEQYF
>TRBJ1-1|-|-|TRBV29-1
TGCAGCGTTGAGAGGCAGCTGAACACTGAAGCTTTCTTT
CSVERQLNTEAFF
>TRBJ2-7|-|-|TRBV19
TGTGCCAGTAACAATTGGGGGTCCCCTCCTTACGAGCAGTACTTC
CASNNWGSPPYEQYF
>TRBJ1-1|-|-|TRBV11-3
TGTGCCAGCAGCCTTGGGGGGAGCGCTGAAGCTTTCTTT
CASSLGGSAEAFF
>TRBJ2-5|TRBD2|-|TRBV10-1
TGCGCCAGCAGTGAAGCGGGAGGAGAGGAGACCCAGTACTTC
CASSEAGGEETQYF
>TRBJ2-1|-|once|TRBV5-1
TGCGCCAGCAGGGGGGCGGGTTTTTACAATGAGCAGTTCTTC
CASRGAGFYNEQFF
>TRBJ2-7|-|-|TRBV10-3
TGTGCCATCAAAGATAGCCCTATCTACGAGCAGTACTTC
CAIKDSPIYEQYF